The 27 T cell receptor beta chains presented below share a single source sample, sequenced in a study of T cell responses to AZD1222 COVID-19 vaccine. Measured with immunoSEQ multiplex PCR; TCRdb has only the in-frame clones, and not every one. The data show about 130,000 clones, around nine tenths seen once. The specimen comprised peripheral blood, sampled 28 days after the second AZD1222 dose. The receptors stem from an adult who received the AZD1222 COVID-19 vaccine.

The chain has TRBV6-4 and TRBJ2-5; tentative D call: TRBD1 (6 bases). V dropped 11 bases and J dropped 4 bases, with 14 bases sitting between them. This CDR3 has 12 residues. The germline gives CDR1 MRHNA, CDR2 SNTAGT. The CDR3 protein is CARRGRGETQYF. The CDR3 nucleotides read TGTGCCCGAAGGGGCAGGGGAGAGACCCAGTACTTC.

The rearrangement joins TRBV28 to TRBJ2-7; 11 nucleotides align to TRBD1. V was clipped by 4 bases and J by 3 bases; unmatched bases: 11. Per germline, CDR1 MDHEN and CDR2 SYDVKM. CDR3 length: 17 amino acids. CDR3 DNA: TGTGCCAGCAGTTCCGCCGGGACAGGGGGTGGTTTCTACGAGCAGTACTTC. This encodes CASSSAGTGGGFYEQYF.

J is TRBJ1-6 and V is TRBV6-6, with D possibly being TRBD1 (5 bases). V was clipped by 3 bases and J by 7 bases, with 7 bases between them. Germline CDR1 MNHNY, CDR2 SVGAGI (reference sequence). This CDR3 contains 13 residues. The CDR3 region is CASSYRDNSPLHF. CDR3 DNA sequence: TGTGCCAGCAGTTATAGGGACAATTCACCCCTCCACTTT.

The V gene is TRBV5-1, the J gene TRBJ2-1; D is uncertain. CDR3 length: 13 amino acids. Germline V gives CDR1 SGHRS, CDR2 YFSETQ. V shed 0 bases and J shed 6 bases, with 7 bases lying between them. CDR3 bases: TGCGCCAGCAGCTTGGACAGCCCCAATGAGCAGTTCTTC. Amino acids: CASSLDSPNEQFF.

This clone came up a few times. This chain uses TRBV19 with TRBJ2-3, with TRBD2 identical over 8 bases. Germline V CDR1 and CDR2: LNHDA, SQIVND (reference sequence). The CDR3 is 13 amino acids. The junction had 3 bases not matched to a gene; V was cut back by 5 bases and J by 5 bases. CDR3 protein: CASSVSGEDTQYF. CDR3 coding DNA: TGTGCCAGTAGTGTTAGCGGGGAAGATACGCAGTATTTT.

As regards this clone: The junction differs from germline at one of its ends, possibly a read error. The chain recombines TRBV18 with TRBJ1-3, with 7 positions matching TRBD1. This CDR3 has 17 residues. Germline assignment: CDR1 KGHSH and CDR2 LQKENI. CDR3 nucleotides: TGTGCCAGCTCCCCACAAAGTGGACAGGTGGCTGGAAACACCATATATTTT. Its translation is CASSPQSGQVAGNTIYF.

The rearrangement uses TRBV5-1 and TRBJ1-3; D may be TRBD1 (5 bases). The germline V gene encodes CDR1 SGHRS and CDR2 YFSETQ. The V end was cut by 0 bases, the J end by 2 bases, with 9 bases between. The CDR3 contains 15 residues. The CDR3 protein is CASSLAAGTGNTIYF. The CDR3, as DNA: TGCGCCAGCAGCTTGGCCGCAGGGACTGGAAACACCATATATTTT. The full variable domain, completed using reference TRBV5-1 and TRBJ1-3, is KAGVTQTPRYLIKTRGQQVTLSCSPISGHRSVSWYQQTPGQGLQFLFEYFSETQRNKGNFPGRFSGRQFSNSRSEMNVSTLELGDSALYLCASSLAAGTGNTIYFGEGSWLTVV.

The chain is built from TRBV27 and TRBJ1-5; D is unresolved. Trimming stripped 6 bases from V and 6 bases from J, with 15 bases between. The CDR3 totals 14 residues. Germline CDR1 is MNHEY and CDR2 is SMNVEV (reference sequence). The chain's CDR3 is CASSHHMVGQPQHF. DNA for the CDR3: TGTGCCAGCAGCCACCATATGGTAGGTCAGCCCCAGCATTTT.

V gene TRBV24-1 combines with J gene TRBJ2-3; weak D call: TRBD1 (5 bases). The ends were cut back, 4 bases at V and 6 bases at J, with 13 bases in the middle. The CDR3 consists of 14 residues. The germline V gene has CDR1 KGHDR and CDR2 SFDVKD. In nucleotides, the CDR3 is TGTGCCACCAGTGACCCAGGGCCTCCTGATACGCAGTATTTT. Residues: CATSDPGPPDTQYF.

J is TRBJ2-6 and V is TRBV7-9; D unclear. From germline, CDR1 is SEHNR and CDR2 FQNEAQ (reference sequence). The CDR3 contains 13 residues. Trimming shortened V by 6 bases and J by 2 bases, and 5 bases separated the two germline ends. The CDR3: CASRSPGANVLTF. Here the CDR3 DNA reads TGTGCCAGCAGAAGCCCTGGGGCCAACGTCCTGACTTTC.

This clone has a handful of counts. The rearrangement joins TRBV4-2 to TRBJ2-1, with D possibly being TRBD1 (6 bases). CDR3 length: 15 residues. Per germline, CDR1 LGHNA and CDR2 YNFKEQ. Trimming left V 0 bases short and J 9 bases short, with 15 bases between. The CDR3 region has the DNA TGTGCCAGCAGCCAAGAATACAGGGAAAGGGGTGAGCAGTTCTTC. Translating it yields CASSQEYRERGEQFF.

This clone was found once. V and J are TRBV5-1 and TRBJ2-2; no definite D call. The CDR3 covers 11 residues. V gave up 3 bases and J gave up 6 bases, with 3 bases separating them. Germline CDR1 reads SGHRS; CDR2 reads YFSETQ. CDR3 residues: CASSWSGELFF. The CDR3, as DNA: TGCGCCAGCAGCTGGTCCGGGGAGCTGTTTTTT.

The chain joins TRBV24-1 to TRBJ1-2, with D possibly matching TRBD1 (5 bases). V was trimmed by 4 bases and J by 4 bases, leaving 21 bases between them. Germline V lookup: CDR1 KGHDR, CDR2 SFDVKD. The CDR3 has 17 amino acids. CDR3 sequence reads: CATSEGDSTSGGYGYTF. CDR3 nucleotides: TGTGCCACCAGTGAGGGGGACTCCACCTCCGGGGGCTATGGCTACACCTTC.

This clone occurred once. This chain uses TRBV28 with TRBJ1-3; possible D gene TRBD1, 5 bases. Looked up from germline, CDR1 is MDHEN and CDR2 is SYDVKM. V was cut by 5 bases and J by 9 bases, with 17 bases left in between. The CDR3 is 14 amino acids. As DNA, the CDR3 is TGTGCCAGCAGTCCGGGGGGGGGTCTCCTCACCATATATTTT. Amino acids: CASSPGGGLLTIYF.

This chain uses TRBV2 with TRBJ2-2; possibly TRBD1 for D (6 bases). Germline values: CDR1 SNHLY, CDR2 FYNNEI. The CDR3 spans 16 residues. V was trimmed by 10 bases and J by 5 bases, leaving 23 bases between them. The CDR3 DNA follows: TGTGCCATCCCCTTGCAGGCGTTAAGGGGGACCGGGGAGCTGTTTTTT. This translates into CAIPLQALRGTGELFF.

V and J are TRBV19 and TRBJ1-2; maybe TRBD1 (5 bases). Germline CDR1 reads LNHDA; CDR2 reads SQIVND (reference sequence). V was pared by 1 base and J by 4 bases, with 13 bases between. There are 15 residues in the CDR3. The CDR3 nucleotides are TGTGCCAGTAGTATAGGACCGACAGTTTTCTATGGCTACACCTTC. Its translation is CASSIGPTVFYGYTF.

CDR3 in DNA: TGTGCCAGCAGTTTTGGAGGGGATACGCAGTATTTT. Translation: CASSFGGDTQYF. The V call is TRBV12-3 or TRBV12-4, the J call TRBJ2-3, with D possibly being TRBD2 (6 bases). Deletions cut 3 bases from V and 6 bases from J, with 7 bases between. The CDR3 has 12 amino acids.

The chain carries TRBV27 and TRBJ1-1; D is unclear. Trimming took off 6 bases at V and 5 bases at J, with 10 bases between the two ends. The CDR3 runs 12 residues. Germline assignment: CDR1 MNHEY and CDR2 SMNVEV (reference sequence). The CDR3 here is CASRRHGTEAFF. The CDR3 coding sequence is TGTGCCAGCAGGCGTCACGGGACTGAAGCTTTCTTT.

This chain joins TRBV6-2 or TRBV6-3 and TRBJ1-1; the match to TRBD1 covers 7 bases. Germline trimming cut 5 bases from V and 4 bases from J; bases unmatched to any gene: 10. The CDR3 contains 15 residues. CDR1 and CDR2 (germline): MNHEY, SVGEGT. CDR3 in amino acids: CASSIKEAGGTEAFF. In nucleotides, the CDR3 is TGTGCCAGCAGTATTAAGGAAGCAGGGGGCACTGAAGCTTTCTTT.

In this sample, this clone turned up a few times. The chain uses TRBV6-6 and TRBJ1-4, with D tentatively TRBD1 (5 bases). The CDR3 runs 16 residues. CDR1 and CDR2 from the germline V gene are MNHNY and SVGAGI (reference sequence). Trimming removed 6 bases at V and 7 bases at J, with 21 bases between. The CDR3 DNA reads as TGTGCCAGCAGGACCCCCGGGCAGGGTACTTTTGAAAAACTGTTTTTT. It is translated as CASRTPGQGTFEKLFF.

The V call is TRBV21-1, the J call TRBJ1-3; the listed D gene, TRBD1, was not tested against the DNA. TRBV21-1 represents a pseudogene. This CDR3 has 15 amino acids. The chain's CDR3 is CASSYGRCSGNTIYF. The DNA of the CDR3 is TGTGCCAGCAGCTACGGCAGGTGCTCTGGAAACACCATATATTTT.

The rearrangement uses TRBV18 and TRBJ1-1; D not certain. Germline V CDR1 and CDR2: KGHSH, LQKENI. Trimming removed 3 bases from V and 1 base from J, with 3 bases in between. The CDR3 runs to 12 residues. The CDR3 loop is CASSPGNTEAFF. CDR3 nucleotides: TGTGCCAGCTCACCGGGGAACACTGAAGCTTTCTTT.

The chain joins TRBV2 to TRBJ1-1; D might be TRBD1 (6 bases). This CDR3 is 14 amino acids long. Trimming pared 5 bases from V and 1 base from J, leaving 11 bases between. Germline V gene sequence: CDR1 SNHLY, CDR2 FYNNEI. The CDR3 loop reads CASSSNRENTEAFF. The CDR3 DNA reads TGTGCCAGCAGTTCCAACAGGGAGAACACTGAAGCTTTCTTT. Full variable domain (missing parts from reference TRBV2 and TRBJ1-1): EPEVTQTPSHQVTQMGQEVILRCVPISNHLYFYWYRQILGQKVEFLVSFYNNEISEKSEIFDDQFSVERPDGSNFTLKIRSTKLEDSAMYFCASSSNRENTEAFFGQGTRLTVV.

This rearrangement joins TRBV9 to TRBJ2-1, with 12 positions matching TRBD2. This CDR3 contains 15 residues. Germline V gene data show CDR1 as SGDLS and CDR2 as YYNGEE. Trimming at V came to 2 bases and at J to 9 bases, leaving 6 bases not matched to a gene. CDR3 nucleotide sequence: TGTGCCAGCAGCGTGACTAGCGGGGGTCTCGTTGAGCAGTTCTTC. As protein: CASSVTSGGLVEQFF.

The CDR3 sequence: CASSQGTTYEQYF. DNA of the CDR3: TGTGCCAGCAGCCAGGGGACTACCTACGAGCAGTACTTC. V usage is TRBV3-1 (or the pseudogene TRBV3-2) and J usage is TRBJ2-7; 7 nucleotides align to TRBD2. V lost 3 bases, J lost 2 bases, and 1 base stayed unmatched. This CDR3 has 13 residues. Germline-derived CDR1 and CDR2 are LGHDT and YNNKEL (reference sequence).

The V call is TRBV27, the J call TRBJ1-4; no firm D call. This CDR3 is built from 16 residues. Germline loops: CDR1 MNHEY, CDR2 SMNVEV (reference sequence). Trimming stripped 5 bases from V and 7 bases from J, with 20 bases between. The CDR3 nucleotides read TGTGCCAGCAGTCCTGATTCCGGGATTAGAAGTGAAAAACTGTTTTTT. As protein: CASSPDSGIRSEKLFF.

This clone was counted a single time. The chain combines TRBV6-2 or TRBV6-3 with TRBJ1-2; D unresolved. This CDR3 contains 14 residues. V was pared by 4 bases and J by 4 bases, with 13 bases between. Germline V gene data show CDR1 as MNHEY and CDR2 as SVGEGT. For the CDR3, the DNA is TGTGCCAGCAGTTCCGCCCGCCAGAGCTATGGCTACACCTTC. Translation: CASSSARQSYGYTF.